This record looks at one T cell receptor beta chain sequence and its context. This record belongs to a study of blood T cell repertoires in COVID-19. Study-wide background: From the United States, Italy and Spain came samples of acute and convalescent COVID-19. In each case, the material was cDNA or gDNA derived from T cells, B-cell-depleted T cells, or PBMCs.

Trimming shortened V by 2 bases and J by 4 bases, and 19 bases separated the two germline ends. Germline CDR1 and CDR2: SGHRS and YFSETQ. This CDR3 spans 16 amino acids. As handled by the study authors: Amplifying reference gene primers gave estimates of nucleated cell counts. Repertoires were generated with immunoSEQ multiplex PCR, while TCRdb's copy carries only in-frame clones and drops some. The V and J calls and clone size come from that table; D and trimming were worked out from the DNA. The sample has 90,000 to 120,000 clones, 85% to 90% seen once. The chain recombines TRBV5-1 with TRBJ2-7; a possible D gene is TRBD1 (6 bases). This clonotype originated in a man aged 50 to 59 with acute or convalescent COVID-19. The sample was peripheral blood. CDR3: CASSFGGLGHPYEQYF. The CDR3 region has the DNA TGCGCCAGCAGCTTTGGAGGCCTGGGACATCCATACGAGCAGTACTTC.